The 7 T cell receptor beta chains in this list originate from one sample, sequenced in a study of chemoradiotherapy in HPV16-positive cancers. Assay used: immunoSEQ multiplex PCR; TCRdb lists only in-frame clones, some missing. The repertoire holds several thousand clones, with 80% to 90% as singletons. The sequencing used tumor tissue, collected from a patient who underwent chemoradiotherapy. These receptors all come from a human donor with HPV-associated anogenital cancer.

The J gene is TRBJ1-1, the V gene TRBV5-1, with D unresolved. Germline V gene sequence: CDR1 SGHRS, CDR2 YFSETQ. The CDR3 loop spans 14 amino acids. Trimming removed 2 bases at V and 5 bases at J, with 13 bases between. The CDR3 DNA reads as TGCGCCAGCAGCTTTGACCGAGAGTGGACTGAAGCTTTCTTT. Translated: CASSFDREWTEAFF.

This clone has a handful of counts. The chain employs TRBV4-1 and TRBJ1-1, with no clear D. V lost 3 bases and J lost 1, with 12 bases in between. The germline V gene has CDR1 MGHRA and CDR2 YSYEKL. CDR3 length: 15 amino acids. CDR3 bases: TGCGCCAGCAGCCAGCATATTACCACGAACACTGAAGCTTTCTTT. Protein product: CASSQHITTNTEAFF.

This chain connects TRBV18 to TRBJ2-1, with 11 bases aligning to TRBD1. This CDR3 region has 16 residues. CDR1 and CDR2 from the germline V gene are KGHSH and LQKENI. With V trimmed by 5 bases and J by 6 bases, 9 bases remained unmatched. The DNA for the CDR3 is TGTGCCAGCTCATTAAATGGACAGGGGGCTTCCAATGAGCAGTTCTTC. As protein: CASSLNGQGASNEQFF.

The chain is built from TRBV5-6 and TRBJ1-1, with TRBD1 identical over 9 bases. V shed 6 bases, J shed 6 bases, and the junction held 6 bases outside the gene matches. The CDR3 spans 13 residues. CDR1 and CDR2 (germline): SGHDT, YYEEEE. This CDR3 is CASTRDREAEAFF. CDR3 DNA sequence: TGTGCCAGCACCCGGGACAGGGAGGCTGAAGCTTTCTTT.

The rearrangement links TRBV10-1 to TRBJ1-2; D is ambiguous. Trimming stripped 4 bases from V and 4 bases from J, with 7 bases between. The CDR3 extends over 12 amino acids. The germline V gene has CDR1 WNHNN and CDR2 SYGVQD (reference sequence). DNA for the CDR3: TGCGCCAGCAGTGGAGGCAGCTATGGCTACACCTTC. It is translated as CASSGGSYGYTF.

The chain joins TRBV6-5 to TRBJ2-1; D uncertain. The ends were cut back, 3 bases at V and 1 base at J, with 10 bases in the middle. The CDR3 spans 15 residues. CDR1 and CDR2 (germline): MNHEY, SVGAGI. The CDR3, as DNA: TGTGCCAGCAGTTATAAGACGTCATCCTACAATGAGCAGTTCTTC. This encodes CASSYKTSSYNEQFF.

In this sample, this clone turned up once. The CDR3 DNA reads as TGCAGCGCCCTAGGACAGGTTGGGAATGAGCAGTTCTTC. It yields the protein CSALGQVGNEQFF. V usage is TRBV29-1 and J usage is TRBJ2-1, with 7 nucleotides matching TRBD1. The CDR3 sequence is 13 residues long. J was trimmed by 7 bases and V by 7 bases; bases with no gene match: 10. Germline CDR1 SQVTM, CDR2 ANQGSEA.